These 5 T cell receptor beta chains were sequenced from one sample in a study of blood T cell repertoires in COVID-19. Profiled with immunoSEQ multiplex PCR; TCRdb holds only in-frame clones, not every one. The sample has about 46,000 clones; 70% to 90% are singletons. Sequencing input: peripheral blood. The receptors come from a man aged 60 to 69 with acute or convalescent COVID-19.

The V call is TRBV19, the J call TRBJ2-5, with D perhaps matching TRBD1 (6 bases). Trimming took 6 bases from V and 5 from J, leaving 13 bases between them. This CDR3 comprises 13 residues. Looked up from germline, CDR1 is LNHDA and CDR2 is SQIVND (reference sequence). The CDR3 region is CASRRDRFETQYF. CDR3 nucleotide sequence: TGTGCCAGTAGGCGCGACAGGTTCGAGACCCAGTACTTC.

This chain uses TRBV7-2 with TRBJ2-3; D unclear. Trimming stripped 5 bases from V and 2 bases from J, with 5 bases between. The CDR3 loop spans 12 amino acids. CDR1 is SGHTA and CDR2 is FQGNSA in the germline V gene. CDR3 sequence (DNA): TGTGCCAGCAGCCGACACACAGATACGCAGTATTTT. Translation gives CASSRHTDTQYF.

The CDR3 coding sequence is TGTGCCAGCAGCTTAGGGACTAGCGGGGGGAGCACAGATACGCAGTATTTT. Its translation is CASSLGTSGGSTDTQYF. V is TRBV7-2 and J is TRBJ2-3; TRBD2 matches at 14 bases. Unmatched junction bases numbered 0, after V lost 1 base and J lost 0 bases. The V gene's germline CDR1 is SGHTA and CDR2 FQGNSA. The length of the CDR3 is 17 residues.

This clone was counted a few times. The gene calls are TRBV5-4 and TRBJ1-4; D call uncertain. This CDR3 region has 14 residues. Trimming removed 3 bases at V and 8 bases at J, with 14 bases between. Per germline, CDR1 SGHNT and CDR2 YYREEE (reference sequence). Here the CDR3 DNA reads TGTGCCAGCAGCTCCCGGGAGGCTGAGGAAAAACTGTTTTTT. This gives the protein CASSSREAEEKLFF.

The V and J genes are TRBV28 and TRBJ2-5, with 9 bases identical to TRBD2. There are 17 residues in the CDR3. With 4 bases clipped from V and 2 bases from J, the junction kept 11 bases outside the gene matches. Germline V gene data show CDR1 as MDHEN and CDR2 as SYDVKM. CDR3 protein: CASSSPWGSGGQETQYF. The DNA of the CDR3 is TGTGCCAGCAGTTCCCCCTGGGGTAGCGGGGGACAAGAGACCCAGTACTTC.